The 6 T cell receptor beta chains reported below all come from one sample, sequenced in a study of T cell repertoires in cytomegalovirus infection. No antigen has been assigned to these receptors. One entry per CDR3 protein, called by TCRdb with MiXCR from the reads. The sample holds approximately 910,000 distinct CDR3 sequences; roughly 30% are singletons and the top ten take about an eighth. The source was cultured CD8+ T cells from PBMCs, collected from culture after CMV antigen stimulation. The origin of the receptors is a human donor in good health (CMV status not recorded). Some clones in this sample may be carry-over from other donors' samples.

The chain's CDR3 is CASSEGMVYEQYV. The CDR3 DNA follows: TGTGCCAGCAGTGAAGGAATGGTTTACGAGCAGTACGTC. This sequence joins TRBV2 and TRBJ2-7; D is undetermined. Deletions cut 1 base from V and 4 bases from J, with 8 bases between. CDR3 length: 13 residues. Germline values: CDR1 SNHLY, CDR2 FYNNEI.

The sample holds many counts of this clonotype. The rearrangement links TRBV7-3 to TRBJ2-3; TRBD2 agrees at 7 bases. The CDR3 is made up of 16 amino acids. From germline, CDR1 is SGHTA and CDR2 FQGTGA. V gave up 3 bases and J gave up 0 bases; unmatched junction bases: 6. CDR3 region: CASSFNSGGSTDTQYF. The CDR3 region has the DNA TGTGCCAGCAGCTTTAATTCGGGGGGTAGCACAGATACGCAGTATTTT.

The gene calls are TRBV15 and TRBJ2-7; 7 nucleotides match TRBD1. CDR3 length equals 19 residues. Germline-derived CDR1 and CDR2 are LNHNV and YYDKDF (reference sequence). J gave up 2 bases and V 0 bases, and 16 bases lay outside the gene matches. The CDR3 nucleotides are TGTGCCACCAGCAGAGAATGGCCAGATGAGAGGACAGGAGCCTACGAGCAGTACTTC. The encoded protein is CATSREWPDERTGAYEQYF. The full variable domain, its missing parts supplied by reference TRBV15 and TRBJ2-7, is DAMVIQNPRYQVTQFGKPVTLSCSQTLNHNVMYWYQQKSSQAPKLLFHYYDKDFNNEADTPDNFQSRRPNTSFCFLDIRSPGLGDTAMYLCATSREWPDERTGAYEQYFGPGTRLTVT.

This clonotype was observed many times. J is TRBJ1-3 and V is TRBV7-6; D might be TRBD1 (5 bases). The V end lost 3 bases, the J end lost 0 bases, and 18 bases lay between the germline ends. The germline V gene has CDR1 SGHVS and CDR2 FNYEAQ. This CDR3 is built from 18 residues. The CDR3 reads CASSFRAGVSISGNTIYF. In DNA form, the CDR3 reads TGTGCCAGCAGCTTCAGGGCGGGAGTCTCTATCTCTGGAAACACCATATATTTT.

This chain joins TRBV27 and TRBJ1-6; D is possibly TRBD1 (6 bases). Trimming shortened V by 5 bases and J by 5 bases, and 19 bases separated the two germline ends. From germline, CDR1 is MNHEY and CDR2 SMNVEV (reference sequence). The CDR3 loop spans 17 amino acids. The CDR3 bases are TGTGCCAGCAGTACCCCGGTCGGGGGCCCAAATAATTCACCCCTCCACTTT. Amino acid sequence: CASSTPVGGPNNSPLHF.

The DNA of the CDR3 is TGTGCCAGCAGCTCCGGACCGGGAGAGCAGTACTTC. It codes for CASSSGPGEQYF. The chain recombines TRBV7-6 with TRBJ2-7, with a tentative D call TRBD2 (5 bases). The CDR3 has 12 residues. V was pared by 4 bases and J by 7 bases, with 11 bases between. From germline, CDR1 is SGHVS and CDR2 FNYEAQ.